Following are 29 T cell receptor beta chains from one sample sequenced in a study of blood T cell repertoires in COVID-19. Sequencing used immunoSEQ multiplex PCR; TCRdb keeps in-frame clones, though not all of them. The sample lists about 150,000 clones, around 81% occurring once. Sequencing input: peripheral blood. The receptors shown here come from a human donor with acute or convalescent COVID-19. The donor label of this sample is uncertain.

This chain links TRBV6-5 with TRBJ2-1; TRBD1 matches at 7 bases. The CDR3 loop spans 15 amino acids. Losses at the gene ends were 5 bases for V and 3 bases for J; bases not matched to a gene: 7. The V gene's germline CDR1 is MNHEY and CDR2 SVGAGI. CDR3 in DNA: TGTGCCAGCAGTCTTGGACAGGATGTCTACAATGAGCAGTTCTTC. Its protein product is CASSLGQDVYNEQFF.

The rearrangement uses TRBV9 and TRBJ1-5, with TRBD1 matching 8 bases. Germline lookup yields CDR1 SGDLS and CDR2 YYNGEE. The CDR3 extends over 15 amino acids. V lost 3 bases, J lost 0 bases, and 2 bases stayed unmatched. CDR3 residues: CASSGGQVSNQPQHF. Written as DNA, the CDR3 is TGTGCCAGCAGCGGGGGACAGGTTAGCAATCAGCCCCAGCATTTT.

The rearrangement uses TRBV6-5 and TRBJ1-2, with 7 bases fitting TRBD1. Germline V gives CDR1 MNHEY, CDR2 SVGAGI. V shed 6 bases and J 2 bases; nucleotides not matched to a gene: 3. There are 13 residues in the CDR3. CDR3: CASRTGQNYGYTF. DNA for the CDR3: TGTGCCAGCAGAACGGGACAGAACTATGGCTACACCTTC.

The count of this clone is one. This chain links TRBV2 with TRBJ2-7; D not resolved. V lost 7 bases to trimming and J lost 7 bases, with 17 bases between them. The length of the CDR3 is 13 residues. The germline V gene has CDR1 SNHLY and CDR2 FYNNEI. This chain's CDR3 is CASNDRLSLEQYF. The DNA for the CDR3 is TGTGCCAGCAATGACCGATTATCCCTAGAGCAGTACTTC.

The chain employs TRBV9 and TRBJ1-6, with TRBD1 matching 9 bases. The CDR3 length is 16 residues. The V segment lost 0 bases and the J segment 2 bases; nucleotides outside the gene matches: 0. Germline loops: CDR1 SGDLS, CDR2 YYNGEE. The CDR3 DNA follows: TGTGCCAGCAGCGTAGGACAGGGGGCCTATAATTCACCCCTCCACTTT. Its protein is CASSVGQGAYNSPLHF.

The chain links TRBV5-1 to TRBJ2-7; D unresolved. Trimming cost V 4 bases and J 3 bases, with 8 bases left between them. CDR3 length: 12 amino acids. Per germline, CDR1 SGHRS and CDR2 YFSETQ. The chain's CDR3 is CASSHSFYEQYV. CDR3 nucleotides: TGCGCCAGCAGCCACAGCTTCTACGAGCAGTACGTC.

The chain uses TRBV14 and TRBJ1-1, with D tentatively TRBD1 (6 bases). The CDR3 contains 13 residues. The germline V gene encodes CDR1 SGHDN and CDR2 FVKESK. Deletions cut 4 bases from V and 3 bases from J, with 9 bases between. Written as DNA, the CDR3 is TGTGCCAGCAGCCTACAGGGATACACTGAAGCTTTCTTT. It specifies CASSLQGYTEAFF.

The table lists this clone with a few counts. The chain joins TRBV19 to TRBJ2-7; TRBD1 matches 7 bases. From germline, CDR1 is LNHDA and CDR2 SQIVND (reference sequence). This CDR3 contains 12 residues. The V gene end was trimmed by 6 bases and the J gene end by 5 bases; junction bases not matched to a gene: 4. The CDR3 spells CASRGDSDEQYF. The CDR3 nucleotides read TGTGCCAGTAGAGGGGACAGCGACGAGCAGTACTTC.

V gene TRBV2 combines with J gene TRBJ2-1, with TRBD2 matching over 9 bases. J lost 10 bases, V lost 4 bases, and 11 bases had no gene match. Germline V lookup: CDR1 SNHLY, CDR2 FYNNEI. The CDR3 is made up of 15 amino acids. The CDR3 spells CASSATSGPLREQFF. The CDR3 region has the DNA TGTGCCAGCAGTGCAACTAGCGGGCCCTTAAGAGAGCAGTTCTTC. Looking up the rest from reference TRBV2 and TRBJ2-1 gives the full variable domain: EPEVTQTPSHQVTQMGQEVILRCVPISNHLYFYWYRQILGQKVEFLVSFYNNEISEKSEIFDDQFSVERPDGSNFTLKIRSTKLEDSAMYFCASSATSGPLREQFFGPGTRLTVL.

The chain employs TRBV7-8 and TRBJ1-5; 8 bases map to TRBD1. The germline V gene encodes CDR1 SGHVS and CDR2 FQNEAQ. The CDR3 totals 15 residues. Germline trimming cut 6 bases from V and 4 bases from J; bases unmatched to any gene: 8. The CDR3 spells CASSPKNRGNQPQHF. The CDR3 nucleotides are TGTGCCAGCAGTCCCAAAAACAGGGGGAATCAGCCCCAGCATTTT.

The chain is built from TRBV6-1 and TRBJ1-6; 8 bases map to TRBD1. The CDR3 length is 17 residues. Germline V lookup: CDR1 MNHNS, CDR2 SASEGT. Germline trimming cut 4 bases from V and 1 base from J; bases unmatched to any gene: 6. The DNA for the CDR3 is TGTGCCAGCAGTGGACAGGGGAGCAGGTCCTATAATTCACCCCTCCACTTT. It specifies CASSGQGSRSYNSPLHF.

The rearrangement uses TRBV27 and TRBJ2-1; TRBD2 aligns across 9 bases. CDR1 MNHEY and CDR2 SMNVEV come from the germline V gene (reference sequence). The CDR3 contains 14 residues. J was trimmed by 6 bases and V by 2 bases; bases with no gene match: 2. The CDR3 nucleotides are TGTGCCAGCAGTTTAGCGGGGGGGCTCAATGAGCAGTTCTTC. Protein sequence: CASSLAGGLNEQFF.

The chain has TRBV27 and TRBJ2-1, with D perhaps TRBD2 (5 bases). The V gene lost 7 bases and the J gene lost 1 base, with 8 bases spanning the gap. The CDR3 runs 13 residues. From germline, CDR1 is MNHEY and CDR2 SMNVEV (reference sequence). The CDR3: CASKRSSYNEQFF. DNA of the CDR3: TGTGCCAGCAAGCGGAGTTCCTACAATGAGCAGTTCTTC.

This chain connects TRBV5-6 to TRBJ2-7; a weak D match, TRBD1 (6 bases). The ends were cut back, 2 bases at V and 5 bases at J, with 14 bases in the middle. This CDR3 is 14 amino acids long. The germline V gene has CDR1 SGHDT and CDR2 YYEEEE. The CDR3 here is CASSFGQAGDEQYV. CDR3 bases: TGTGCCAGCAGCTTTGGGCAGGCAGGGGACGAGCAGTACGTC.

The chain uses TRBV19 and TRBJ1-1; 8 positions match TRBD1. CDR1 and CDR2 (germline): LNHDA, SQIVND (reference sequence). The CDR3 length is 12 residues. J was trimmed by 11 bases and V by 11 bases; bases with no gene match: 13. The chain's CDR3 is CASKGDRPPAFF. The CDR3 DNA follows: TGTGCCTCAAAAGGGGACAGGCCCCCGGCTTTCTTT.

The CDR3 DNA is TGTGCCAGCAGTGAGGGGACAGCAGATTACAATGAGCAGTTCTTC. As protein: CASSEGTADYNEQFF. The chain is built from TRBV6-4 and TRBJ2-1, with 7 nucleotides matching TRBD1. The CDR3 spans 15 residues. CDR1 is MRHNA and CDR2 is SNTAGT in the germline V gene. Losses at the gene ends were 3 bases for V and 4 bases for J; bases not matched to a gene: 6.

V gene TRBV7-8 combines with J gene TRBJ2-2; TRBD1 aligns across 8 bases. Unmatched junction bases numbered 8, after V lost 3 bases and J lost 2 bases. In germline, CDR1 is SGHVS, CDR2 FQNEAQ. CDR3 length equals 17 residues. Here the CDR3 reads CASSFPRGQANTGELFF. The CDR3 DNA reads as TGTGCCAGCAGCTTCCCCAGGGGACAGGCTAACACCGGGGAGCTGTTTTTT.

The CDR3 bases are TGTGCCAGCAGCTTGAGACAGGGGAGTACCGGGGAGCTGTTTTTT. As protein: CASSLRQGSTGELFF. This rearrangement joins TRBV5-6 to TRBJ2-2; 8 bases line up with TRBD1. The J segment lost 5 bases and the V segment lost 1 base, leaving 4 bases of the junction unmatched. The CDR3 totals 15 residues. Germline V gene sequence: CDR1 SGHDT, CDR2 YYEEEE.

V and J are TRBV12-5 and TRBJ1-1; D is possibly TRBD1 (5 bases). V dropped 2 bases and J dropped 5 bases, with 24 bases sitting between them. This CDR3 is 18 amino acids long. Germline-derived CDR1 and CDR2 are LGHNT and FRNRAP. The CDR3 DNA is TGTGCTAGTGGTTTGTCCTCCCGACAAGCAAATGGGACTACTGAAGCTTTCTTT. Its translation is CASGLSSRQANGTTEAFF.

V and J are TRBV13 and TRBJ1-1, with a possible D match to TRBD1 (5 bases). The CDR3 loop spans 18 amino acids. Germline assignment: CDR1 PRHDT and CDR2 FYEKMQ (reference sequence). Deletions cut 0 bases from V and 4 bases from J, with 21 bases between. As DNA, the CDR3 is TGTGCCAGCAGCTTAGGCCTTGCGGGGTCCCGAGGGGCCACTGAAGCTTTCTTT. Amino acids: CASSLGLAGSRGATEAFF.

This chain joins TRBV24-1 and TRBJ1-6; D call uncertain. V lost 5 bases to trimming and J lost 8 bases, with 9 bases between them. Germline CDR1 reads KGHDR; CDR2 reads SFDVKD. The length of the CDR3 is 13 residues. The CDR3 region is CATSAEGDSPLHF. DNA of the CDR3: TGTGCCACCAGTGCCGAGGGTGATTCACCCCTCCACTTT.

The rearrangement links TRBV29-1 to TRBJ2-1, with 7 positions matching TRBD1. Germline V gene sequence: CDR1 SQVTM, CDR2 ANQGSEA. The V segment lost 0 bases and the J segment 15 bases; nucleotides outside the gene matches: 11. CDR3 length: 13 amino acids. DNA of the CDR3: TGCAGCGTTGAAGATCGGTCCGCGGCAGGGGGGTTCTTC. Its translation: CSVEDRSAAGGFF.

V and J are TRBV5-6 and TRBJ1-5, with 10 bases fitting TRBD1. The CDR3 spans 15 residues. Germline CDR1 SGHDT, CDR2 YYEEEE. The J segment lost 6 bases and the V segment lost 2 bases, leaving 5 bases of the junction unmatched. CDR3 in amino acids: CASSFGDRGSQPQHF. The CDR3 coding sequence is TGTGCCAGCAGCTTCGGGGACAGGGGAAGTCAGCCCCAGCATTTT. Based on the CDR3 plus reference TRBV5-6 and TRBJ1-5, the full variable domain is DAGVTQSPTHLIKTRGQQVTLRCSPKSGHDTVSWYQQALGQGPQFIFQYYEEEERQRGNFPDRFSGHQFPNYSSELNVNALLLGDSALYLCASSFGDRGSQPQHFGDGTRLSIL.

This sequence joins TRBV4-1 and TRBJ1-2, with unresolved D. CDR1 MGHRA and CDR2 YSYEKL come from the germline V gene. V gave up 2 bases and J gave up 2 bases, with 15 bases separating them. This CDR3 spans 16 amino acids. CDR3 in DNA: TGCGCCAGCAGCCAACCCCCGGGCGAGGGAAACTATGGCTACACCTTC. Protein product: CASSQPPGEGNYGYTF.

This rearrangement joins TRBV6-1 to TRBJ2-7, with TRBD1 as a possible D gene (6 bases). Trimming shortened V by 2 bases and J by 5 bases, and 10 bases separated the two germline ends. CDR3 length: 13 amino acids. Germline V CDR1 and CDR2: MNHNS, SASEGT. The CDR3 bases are TGTGCCAGCAGTGAACAGGGGACGGACGAGCAGTACGTC. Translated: CASSEQGTDEQYV.

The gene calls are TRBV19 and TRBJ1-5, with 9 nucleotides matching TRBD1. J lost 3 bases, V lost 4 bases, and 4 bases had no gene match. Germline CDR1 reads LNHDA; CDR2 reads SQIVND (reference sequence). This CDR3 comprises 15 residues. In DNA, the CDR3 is TGTGCCAGTAGTACGGGGACAGGGATCAATCAGCCCCAGCATTTT. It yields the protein CASSTGTGINQPQHF.

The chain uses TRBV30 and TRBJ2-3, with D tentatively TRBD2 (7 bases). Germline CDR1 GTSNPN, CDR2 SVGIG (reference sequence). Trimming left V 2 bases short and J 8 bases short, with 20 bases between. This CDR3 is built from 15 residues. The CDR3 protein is CAWSPRAGAGGTQYF. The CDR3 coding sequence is TGTGCCTGGAGTCCAAGGGCGGGGGCCGGCGGTACGCAGTATTTT.

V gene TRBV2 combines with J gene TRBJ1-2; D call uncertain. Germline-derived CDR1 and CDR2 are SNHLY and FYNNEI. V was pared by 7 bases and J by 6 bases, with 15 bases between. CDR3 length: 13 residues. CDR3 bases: TGTGCCAGCACCGAAGGCCGGGAGAATGGCTACACCTTC. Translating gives CASTEGRENGYTF.

The CDR3 DNA sequence: TGTGCCAGCAGCAAGATATCACTAAGCTTATGCGGGGAGCTGTTTTTT. Translated, it gives CASSKISLSLCGELFF. V and J are TRBV21-1 and TRBJ2-2; the DNA was not used to check the table's D call, TRBD2. TRBV21-1 is assigned pseudogene status. This CDR3 comprises 16 residues.